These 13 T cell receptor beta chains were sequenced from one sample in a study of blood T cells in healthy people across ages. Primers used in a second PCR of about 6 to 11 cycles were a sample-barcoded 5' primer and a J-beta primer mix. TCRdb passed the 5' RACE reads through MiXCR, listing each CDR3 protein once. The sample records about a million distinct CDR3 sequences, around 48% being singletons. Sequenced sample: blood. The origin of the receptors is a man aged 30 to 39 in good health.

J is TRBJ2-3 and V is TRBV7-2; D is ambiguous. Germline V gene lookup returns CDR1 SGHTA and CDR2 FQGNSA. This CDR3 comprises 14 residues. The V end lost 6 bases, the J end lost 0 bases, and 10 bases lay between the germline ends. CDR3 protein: CASSILASTDTQYF. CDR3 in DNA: TGTGCCAGCAGTATTTTAGCTAGCACAGATACGCAGTATTTT.

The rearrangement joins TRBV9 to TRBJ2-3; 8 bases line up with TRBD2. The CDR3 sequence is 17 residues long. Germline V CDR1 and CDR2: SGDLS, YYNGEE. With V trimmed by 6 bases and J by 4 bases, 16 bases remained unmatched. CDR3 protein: CASNVRGGADPADTQYF. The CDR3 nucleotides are TGTGCCAGCAACGTCCGGGGGGGAGCGGATCCGGCAGATACGCAGTATTTT.

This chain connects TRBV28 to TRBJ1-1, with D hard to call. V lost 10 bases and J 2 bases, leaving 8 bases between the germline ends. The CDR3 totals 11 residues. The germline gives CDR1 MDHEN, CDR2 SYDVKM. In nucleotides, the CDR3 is TGTGCCACCATACGAAACACTGAAGCTTTCTTT. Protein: CATIRNTEAFF. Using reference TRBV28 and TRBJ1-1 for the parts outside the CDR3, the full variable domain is DVKVTQSSRYLVKRTGEKVFLECVQDMDHENMFWYRQDPGLGLRLIYFSYDVKMKEKGDIPEGYSVSREKKERFSLILESASTNQTSMYLCATIRNTEAFFGQGTRLTVV.

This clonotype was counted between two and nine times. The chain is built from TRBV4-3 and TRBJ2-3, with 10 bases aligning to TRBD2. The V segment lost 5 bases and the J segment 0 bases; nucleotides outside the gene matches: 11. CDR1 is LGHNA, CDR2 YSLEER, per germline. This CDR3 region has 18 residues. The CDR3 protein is CASSSQPASGGSTDTQYF. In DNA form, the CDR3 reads TGCGCCAGCAGCTCCCAACCGGCTAGCGGGGGTAGCACAGATACGCAGTATTTT.

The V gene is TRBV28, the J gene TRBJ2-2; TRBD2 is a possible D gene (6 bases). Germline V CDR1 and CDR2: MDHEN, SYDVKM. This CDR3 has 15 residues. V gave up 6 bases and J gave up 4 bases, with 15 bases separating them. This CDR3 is CASSRWGVGTGELFF. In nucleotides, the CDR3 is TGTGCCAGCAGCCGATGGGGGGTAGGCACCGGGGAGCTGTTTTTT.

CDR3 loop: CASLRGGYGYTF. The CDR3 coding sequence is TGTGCCTCGTTGCGGGGCGGCTATGGCTACACCTTC. V gene TRBV30 combines with J gene TRBJ1-2; D is possibly TRBD1 (5 bases). Between the trimmed V and J ends, which lost 7 bases and 4 bases, there was a span of 13 bases. The CDR3 length is 12 residues. Germline CDR1 GTSNPN, CDR2 SVGIG (reference sequence).

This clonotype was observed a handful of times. CDR3 DNA sequence: TGTGCCAGCAGTGACGGTGACGTCGATGAGCAGTTCTTC. Encoded protein: CASSDGDVDEQFF. The J gene is TRBJ2-1, the V gene TRBV6-4, with D uncertain. Germline V gene lookup returns CDR1 MRHNA and CDR2 SNTAGT. The V end was cut by 2 bases, the J end by 8 bases, with 10 bases between. CDR3 length: 13 amino acids.

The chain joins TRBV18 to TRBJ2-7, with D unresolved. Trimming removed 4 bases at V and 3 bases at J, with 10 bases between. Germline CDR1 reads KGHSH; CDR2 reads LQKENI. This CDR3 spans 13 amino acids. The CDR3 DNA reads TGTGCCAGCTCACTGATGGACGGCTACGAGCAGTACTTC. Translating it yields CASSLMDGYEQYF.

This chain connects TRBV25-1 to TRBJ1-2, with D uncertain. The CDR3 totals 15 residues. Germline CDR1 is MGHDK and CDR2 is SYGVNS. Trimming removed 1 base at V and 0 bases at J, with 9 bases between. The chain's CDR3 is CASSESGGANYGYTF. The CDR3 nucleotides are TGTGCCAGCAGTGAATCGGGCGGAGCTAACTATGGCTACACCTTC.

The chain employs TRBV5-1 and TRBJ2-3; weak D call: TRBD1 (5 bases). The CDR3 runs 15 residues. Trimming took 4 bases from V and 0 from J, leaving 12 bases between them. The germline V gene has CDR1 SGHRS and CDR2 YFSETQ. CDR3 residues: CASSRGTSSTDTQYF. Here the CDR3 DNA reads TGCGCCAGCAGCAGGGGAACCTCTAGCACAGATACGCAGTATTTT.

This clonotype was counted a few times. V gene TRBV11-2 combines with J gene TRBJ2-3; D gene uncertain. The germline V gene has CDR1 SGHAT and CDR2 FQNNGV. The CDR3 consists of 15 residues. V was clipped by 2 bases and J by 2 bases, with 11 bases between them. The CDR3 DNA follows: TGTGCCAGCAGCTTACCCGCAAAAATCACAGATACGCAGTATTTT. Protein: CASSLPAKITDTQYF.

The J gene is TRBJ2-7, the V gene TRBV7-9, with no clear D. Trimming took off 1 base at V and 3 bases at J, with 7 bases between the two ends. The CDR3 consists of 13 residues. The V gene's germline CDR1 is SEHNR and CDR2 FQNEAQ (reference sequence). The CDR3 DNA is TGTGCCAGCAGCTTAGGGGTCCTCTACGAGCAGTACTTC. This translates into CASSLGVLYEQYF.

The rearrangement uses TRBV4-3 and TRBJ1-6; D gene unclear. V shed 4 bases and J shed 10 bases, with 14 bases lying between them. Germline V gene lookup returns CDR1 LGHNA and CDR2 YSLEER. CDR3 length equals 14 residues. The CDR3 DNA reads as TGCGCCAGCAGCCCCGGAGGATTCGGGTCACCCCTCCACTTT. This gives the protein CASSPGGFGSPLHF.